This entry lists 20 T cell receptor beta chains sequenced from one sample in a study of T cell responses to AZD1222 COVID-19 vaccine. TCRdb keeps only in-frame clones here, not all; method: immunoSEQ multiplex PCR. The sample records some 130,000 clones, 90% to 95% being singletons. The input for sequencing was peripheral blood, taken 28 days after the second AZD1222 dose. The receptors derive from an adult who received the AZD1222 COVID-19 vaccine.

The rearrangement links TRBV10-3 to TRBJ2-7; TRBD1 might be the D (5 bases). Trimming removed 2 bases from V and 3 bases from J, with 14 bases in between. Germline CDR1 and CDR2: ENHRY and SYGVKD. There are 15 residues in the CDR3. This chain's CDR3 is CAISEGAEPIYEQYF. The CDR3, as DNA: TGTGCCATCAGTGAGGGGGCAGAACCTATCTACGAGCAGTACTTC.

J is TRBJ1-2 and V is TRBV28; perhaps TRBD1 as D (6 bases). This CDR3 comprises 12 residues. V lost 5 bases and J 8 bases, leaving 12 bases between the germline ends. Germline V gene lookup returns CDR1 MDHEN and CDR2 SYDVKM. The CDR3 coding sequence is TGTGCCAGCAGTCTTCAGGGGTTAGGCTACACCTTC. This encodes CASSLQGLGYTF.

In this sample, this clone turned up once. The chain links TRBV6-5 to TRBJ1-3; no clear D. The CDR3 is 12 amino acids. CDR1 MNHEY and CDR2 SVGAGI come from the germline V gene. V was trimmed by 8 bases and J by 4 bases, leaving 9 bases between them. The CDR3 protein is CASRTEGNTIYF. The CDR3 nucleotides are TGTGCCAGCCGGACTGAAGGAAACACCATATATTTT.

The J gene is TRBJ1-1, the V gene TRBV18; 8 bases match TRBD1. Losses at the gene ends were 2 bases for V and 2 bases for J; bases not matched to a gene: 7. This CDR3 is 16 amino acids long. Germline CDR1 KGHSH, CDR2 LQKENI. The CDR3 nucleotides are TGTGCCAGCTCACCAATGCAGGGGGCGAGAAACACTGAAGCTTTCTTT. Its protein is CASSPMQGARNTEAFF.

This chain links TRBV5-6 with TRBJ2-5; 7 bases align to TRBD2. The CDR3 sequence is 18 residues long. Losses at the gene ends were 2 bases for V and 4 bases for J; bases not matched to a gene: 17. Germline V CDR1 and CDR2: SGHDT, YYEEEE. The CDR3 region is CASSFRDYRSGDTETQYF. DNA for the CDR3: TGTGCCAGCAGCTTCCGGGACTACCGAAGCGGGGATACAGAGACCCAGTACTTC.

This clone came up once. This rearrangement joins TRBV10-3 to TRBJ2-7, with a possible D match to TRBD1 (5 bases). CDR1 and CDR2 (germline): ENHRY, SYGVKD. This CDR3 has 15 residues. Trimming took 3 bases from V and 1 from J, leaving 13 bases between them. The CDR3 region has the DNA TGTGCCATCAGTGACAGGGAATTAAGGTCCTACGAGCAGTACTTC. Its protein is CAISDRELRSYEQYF.

The chain links TRBV28 to TRBJ1-6; no firm D call. This CDR3 has 12 residues. CDR1 and CDR2 from the germline V gene are MDHEN and SYDVKM. Trimming removed 2 bases at V and 6 bases at J, with 2 bases between. The CDR3 coding sequence is TGTGCCAGCAGTTTAACTAATTCACCCCTCCACTTT. As protein: CASSLTNSPLHF.

The V and J genes are TRBV11-2 and TRBJ2-1; 8 bases are a match to TRBD2. This CDR3 is built from 16 residues. Germline CDR1 SGHAT, CDR2 FQNNGV. V gave up 2 bases and J gave up 4 bases; unmatched junction bases: 7. The CDR3: CASSLIAGSRYNEQFF. The DNA of the CDR3 is TGTGCCAGCAGCTTAATAGCGGGGAGCCGTTACAATGAGCAGTTCTTC. The variable domain in full, with the rest retrieved from reference TRBV11-2 and TRBJ2-1, is EAGVAQSPRYKIIEKRQSVAFWCNPISGHATLYWYQQILGQGPKLLIQFQNNGVVDDSQLPKDRFSAERLKGVDSTLKIQPAKLEDSAVYLCASSLIAGSRYNEQFFGPGTRLTVL.

The chain links TRBV5-1 to TRBJ1-2, with TRBD1 identical over 7 bases. Germline assignment: CDR1 SGHRS and CDR2 YFSETQ. The CDR3 runs 16 residues. Trimming at V came to 4 bases and at J to 7 bases, leaving 16 bases not matched to a gene. The CDR3 is CASSPGTVIVSVGYTF. The CDR3 DNA sequence: TGCGCCAGCAGCCCGGGGACAGTTATTGTCTCCGTTGGCTACACCTTC.

The chain is built from TRBV5-1 and TRBJ2-7, with 8 bases lining up with TRBD1. The CDR3 length is 15 residues. The germline CDR1 and CDR2 sequences are SGHRS and YFSETQ. The J segment lost 1 base and the V segment lost 5 bases, leaving 8 bases of the junction unmatched. The CDR3 sequence is CASSTGTGSSYEQYF. Written as DNA, the CDR3 is TGCGCCAGCAGTACCGGGACAGGATCGTCCTACGAGCAGTACTTC. Combining the CDR3 with reference TRBV5-1 and TRBJ2-7 gives the whole variable domain KAGVTQTPRYLIKTRGQQVTLSCSPISGHRSVSWYQQTPGQGLQFLFEYFSETQRNKGNFPGRFSGRQFSNSRSEMNVSTLELGDSALYLCASSTGTGSSYEQYFGPGTRLTVT.

The V and J genes are TRBV6-5 and TRBJ1-5; D not certain. There are 13 residues in the CDR3. The V end lost 7 bases, the J end lost 2 bases, and 9 bases lay between the germline ends. Germline V gene sequence: CDR1 MNHEY, CDR2 SVGAGI. The CDR3 protein is CASTTRGNQPQHF. The CDR3 coding sequence is TGTGCCAGCACGACGCGAGGCAATCAGCCCCAGCATTTT.

This clone appeared a single time. The chain joins TRBV30 to TRBJ2-7; the D call may be TRBD1 or TRBD2 (5 bases each). Germline values: CDR1 GTSNPN, CDR2 SVGIG (reference sequence). The V end lost 4 bases, the J end lost 12 bases, and 19 bases lay between the germline ends. The CDR3 runs to 12 residues. CDR3 nucleotides: TGTGCCTGGAACCTGGGACCCGGTCGTAGGTACTTC. Translation gives CAWNLGPGRRYF.

The rearrangement joins TRBV4-1 to TRBJ1-1; the D gene is possibly TRBD1 (5 bases). The CDR3 length is 18 residues. Trimming took off 1 base at V and 0 bases at J, with 18 bases between the two ends. Germline V gives CDR1 MGHRA, CDR2 YSYEKL. The CDR3 loop is CASSQVVRQIRMNTEAFF. The CDR3 DNA reads as TGCGCCAGCAGCCAAGTCGTACGACAGATACGTATGAACACTGAAGCTTTCTTT.

This clone was seen just once. The chain employs TRBV19 and TRBJ2-6, with D hard to call. Germline V lookup: CDR1 LNHDA, CDR2 SQIVND (reference sequence). The V end lost 2 bases, the J end lost 0 bases, and 8 bases lay between the germline ends. The length of the CDR3 is 16 residues. CDR3 in amino acids: CASSIRPGSGANVLTF. DNA for the CDR3: TGTGCCAGTAGTATAAGACCGGGCTCTGGGGCCAACGTCCTGACTTTC.

V and J are TRBV3-1 (or the pseudogene TRBV3-2) and TRBJ2-2; TRBD2 aligns across 9 bases. Germline V CDR1 and CDR2: LGHDT, YNNKEL (reference sequence). CDR3 length: 18 residues. With V trimmed by 4 bases and J by 5 bases, 14 bases remained unmatched. The CDR3, as DNA: TGTGCCAGCAGCCTAACTGGCACTAGCGGGTTGGTGACCGGGGAGCTGTTTTTT. It is translated as CASSLTGTSGLVTGELFF.

The rearrangement uses TRBV30 and TRBJ1-6; perhaps TRBD1 as D (6 bases). Germline CDR1 GTSNPN, CDR2 SVGIG (reference sequence). Trimming shortened V by 8 bases and J by 6 bases, and 20 bases separated the two germline ends. The length of the CDR3 is 15 residues. The CDR3 is CAHGHRERSNSPLHF. CDR3 in DNA: TGTGCCCACGGACACAGGGAGAGATCTAATTCACCCCTCCACTTT.

In its sample, this clone was seen once. The V gene is TRBV20-1, the J gene TRBJ1-3; D not resolved. The length of the CDR3 is 14 residues. Germline CDR1 DFQATT, CDR2 SNEGSKA (reference sequence). Trimming cost V 3 bases and J 4 bases, with 13 bases left between them. Here the CDR3 DNA reads TGCAGTGCTAGTATGGCTGGCCTGGGAAACACCATATATTTT. Translation gives CSASMAGLGNTIYF.

The gene calls are TRBV3-1 (or the pseudogene TRBV3-2) and TRBJ1-1; D gene uncertain. This CDR3 region has 14 residues. V lost 1 base, J lost 0 bases, and 6 bases lay in between. Germline V lookup: CDR1 LGHDT, CDR2 YNNKEL (reference sequence). CDR3 DNA sequence: TGTGCCAGCAGCCAAGGGGTGGTGAACACTGAAGCTTTCTTT. Protein product: CASSQGVVNTEAFF.

CDR3 protein: CASSPGVGTNEKLFF. For the CDR3, the DNA is TGTGCCAGCAGCCCAGGGGTCGGGACTAATGAAAAACTGTTTTTT. The chain couples TRBV5-8 to TRBJ1-4, with D possibly matching TRBD1 (6 bases). CDR3 length equals 15 residues. Germline V gene sequence: CDR1 SGHTS, CDR2 YDEGEE. The germline V and J ends were trimmed by 4 bases and 2 bases, with 12 bases remaining between them.

The rearrangement joins TRBV9 to TRBJ1-4; D possibly corresponds to TRBD1 (5 bases). The CDR3 is 15 amino acids. V lost 0 bases, J lost 3 bases, and 9 bases lay in between. Germline V lookup: CDR1 SGDLS, CDR2 YYNGEE. The CDR3 is CASSVDPGPNEKLFF. DNA for the CDR3: TGTGCCAGCAGCGTAGATCCAGGGCCTAATGAAAAACTGTTTTTT.